The 2 T cell receptor beta chains in this list originate from one sample, sequenced in a study of T cell responses to AZD1222 COVID-19 vaccine. The protocol was immunoSEQ multiplex PCR, while the TCRdb copy is restricted to in-frame clones and leaves out a portion. This sample has 90,000 to 120,000 clones; 87% occur once, and the top ten carry approximately 3.3%. Here the sequenced sample was peripheral blood, taken on day 0 of AZD1222 vaccination. Every receptor here comes from an adult in good health.

This clone was recorded a few times. A junction boundary mismatches the germline segment, possibly from a read error. The chain uses TRBV7-7 and TRBJ2-3, with 9 bases that match TRBD1. The length of the CDR3 is 18 residues. Germline loops: CDR1 SSHAT, CDR2 FNYEAQ (reference sequence). The CDR3 DNA follows: TGTGCTAGCAGCCCCCTCCCCGGGAGGACAGGGGCACAGAATACGCAGTATTTT. Amino acid sequence: CASSPLPGRTGAQNTQYF.

The chain uses TRBV11-2 and TRBJ1-6; 9 bases fit TRBD1. Unmatched junction bases numbered 9, after V lost 1 base and J lost 14 bases. This CDR3 comprises 15 residues. The germline V gene has CDR1 SGHAT and CDR2 FQNNGV. The CDR3 DNA reads TGTGCCAGCAGCTTAGCCTTTGGACAGGGGACCACCCTCCACTTT. It is translated as CASSLAFGQGTTLHF.